The following is a T cell receptor (beta chain) sequence with its context. Its antigen is still unknown. The data stem from a study of T cell responses to AZD1222 COVID-19 vaccine. About the study: Combined were second doses at about 4 or about 12 weeks.

Study-wide findings and caveats: Baseline testing showed seropositivity in only a handful of AZD1222 recipients. Repertoire sampling happened only post peak T cell response. Donors were largely white British and mainly female; clonal diversity was possibly underestimated.

The CDR3 is made up of 13 amino acids. V was trimmed by 2 bases and J by 2 bases, leaving 6 bases between them. Germline loops: CDR1 PRHDT, CDR2 FYEKMQ (reference sequence). Sequencing was performed with immunoSEQ multiplex PCR; in TCRdb, only in-frame clones are kept and a portion is missing. Of 90,000 to 150,000 clones in the sample, about 87% are singletons; the top ten hold 8.4%. The chain recombines TRBV13 with TRBJ1-1; D gene ambiguous. The TCR comes from an adult in good health. The sequenced sample was peripheral blood, obtained on day 0 of AZD1222 vaccination. DNA of the CDR3: TGTGCCAGCAGCTTACAGCCCAACACTGAAGCTTTCTTT. Translated, it gives CASSLQPNTEAFF. Filled out from reference TRBV13 and TRBJ1-1, the complete variable domain reads AAGVIQSPRHLIKEKRETATLKCYPIPRHDTVYWYQQGPGQDPQFLISFYEKMQSDKGSIPDRFSAQQFSDYHSELNMSSLELGDSALYFCASSLQPNTEAFFGQGTRLTVV.